This T cell receptor beta chain was retrieved from a study of blood T cells in healthy people across ages. It was with a sample-barcoded 5' primer and a J-beta primer mix that a second PCR of roughly 6 to 12 cycles was run. TCRdb recomputed calls from the 5' RACE reads with MiXCR, one row per CDR3 protein. The sample lists about 1.8 million distinct CDR3 sequences, 49% occurring once. The germline V gene has CDR1 MNHEY and CDR2 SVGEGT. V was pared by 6 bases and J by 0 bases, with 5 bases of the junction left unmatched. CDR3 size: 15 residues. Only a few counts were recorded for this clonotype. The TCR comes from a woman in her thirties or forties in good health. This chain links TRBV6-2 or TRBV6-3 with TRBJ1-5, with 7 positions matching TRBD1. Sequencing input: blood. CDR3 DNA sequence: TGTGCCAGCAGAGCAGGGGGGTATAGCAATCAGCCCCAGCATTTT. This translates into CASRAGGYSNQPQHF.